These 16 T cell receptor beta chains share one sample of origin, sequenced in a study of blood T cell repertoires in COVID-19 (dated by TCRdb to about 2020). To prepare the library, the immunoSEQ multiplex PCR assay was applied. TCRdb carries this immuneACCESS record with in-frame sequences only. Its versions omit some clonotypes, under half of them owing to an unresolved V gene in the studies checked, with the rest unexplained. This sample is represented by almost 250,000 clones; more than 70% of them were singletons. The ten largest account for about 5.4% of the sample. What was sequenced was peripheral blood. The receptor set was obtained from a woman at least 80 years old with COVID-19, enrolled during active disease.

CDR3 region: CASSRPTGGMNTEAFF. Here the CDR3 DNA reads TGTGCCAGCAGTCGACCTACAGGGGGCATGAACACTGAAGCTTTCTTT. This sequence joins TRBV6-6 and TRBJ1-1; 9 nucleotides line up with TRBD1. Germline-derived CDR1 and CDR2 are MNHNY and SVGAGI (reference sequence). This CDR3 has 16 residues. Germline trimming cut 5 bases from V and 0 bases from J; bases unmatched to any gene: 7.

The rearrangement joins TRBV14 to TRBJ2-1, with 7 bases identical to TRBD2. The germline CDR1 and CDR2 sequences are SGHDN and FVKESK. This CDR3 spans 19 amino acids. J lost 0 bases, V lost 4 bases, and 15 bases had no gene match. The CDR3 nucleotides read TGTGCCAGCAGCCCAGACCGGAGGACTAGTGGAACCTCCTACAATGAGCAGTTCTTC. Amino acids: CASSPDRRTSGTSYNEQFF.

The chain carries TRBV9 and TRBJ2-2; 7 nucleotides line up with TRBD2. Germline V gene data show CDR1 as SGDLS and CDR2 as YYNGEE. This CDR3 contains 16 residues. With V trimmed by 3 bases and J by 1 base, 6 bases remained unmatched. DNA for the CDR3: TGTGCCAGCAGCGCAAGGGGCGGGGGGAACACCGGGGAGCTGTTTTTT. Translated, it gives CASSARGGGNTGELFF.

The rearrangement joins TRBV7-6 to TRBJ2-1; 8 positions agree with TRBD1. J lost 6 bases, V lost 0 bases, and 4 bases had no gene match. CDR1 SGHVS and CDR2 FNYEAQ come from the germline V gene. CDR3 size: 15 residues. CDR3 bases: TGTGCCAGCAGCTTAGCGTCCGGACAGGGCAATGAGCAGTTCTTC. It codes for CASSLASGQGNEQFF.

CDR3 loop: CASTSSGGRTGELFF. The CDR3 nucleotides are TGTGCCAGTACCAGTAGCGGGGGGAGAACCGGGGAGCTGTTTTTT. The chain links TRBV19 to TRBJ2-2; 10 nucleotides line up with TRBD2. J was trimmed by 5 bases and V by 7 bases; bases with no gene match: 7. Germline CDR1 reads LNHDA; CDR2 reads SQIVND (reference sequence). CDR3 length: 15 residues.

This clone has just a few counts. The chain links TRBV5-6 to TRBJ1-2; D is unresolved. Germline-derived CDR1 and CDR2 are SGHDT and YYEEEE. The CDR3 runs to 14 residues. V lost 0 bases to trimming and J lost 0 bases, with 6 bases between them. This chain's CDR3 is CASSLDSPNYGYTF. The CDR3 DNA follows: TGTGCCAGCAGCTTGGACAGTCCTAACTATGGCTACACCTTC.

V gene TRBV28 combines with J gene TRBJ1-2, with D possibly being TRBD1 (5 bases). This CDR3 contains 14 residues. Per the germline V gene, CDR1 is MDHEN and CDR2 is SYDVKM. The germline V and J ends were trimmed by 7 bases and 2 bases, with 14 bases remaining between them. The DNA for the CDR3 is TGTGCCAGCACCCGGGGGGGGACCAACTATGGCTACACCTTC. Encoded protein: CASTRGGTNYGYTF.

J is TRBJ1-5 and V is TRBV18; D uncertain. V was clipped by 0 bases and J by 8 bases, with 8 bases between them. CDR3 length: 13 amino acids. Per germline, CDR1 KGHSH and CDR2 LQKENI. The CDR3 DNA is TGTGCCAGCTCACCACCTTCGGGGAAGCCCCAGCATTTT. It translates to CASSPPSGKPQHF.

The chain joins TRBV6-1 to TRBJ1-5, with D maybe TRBD1 (5 bases). The length of the CDR3 is 14 residues. Germline lookup yields CDR1 MNHNS and CDR2 SASEGT. Deletions cut 2 bases from V and 2 bases from J, with 7 bases between. CDR3 residues: CASSEWGGNQPQHF. As DNA, the CDR3 is TGTGCCAGCAGTGAATGGGGGGGCAATCAGCCCCAGCATTTT.

This chain links TRBV7-2 with TRBJ2-1; TRBD2 matches at 7 bases. The V gene end was trimmed by 5 bases and the J gene end by 0 bases; junction bases not matched to a gene: 13. The CDR3 loop spans 18 amino acids. The germline CDR1 and CDR2 sequences are SGHTA and FQGNSA. DNA for the CDR3: TGTGCCAGCAGCACTCGGGGTAGCGGGCCAAGCTCCTACAATGAGCAGTTCTTC. This sequence encodes CASSTRGSGPSSYNEQFF.

The chain employs TRBV4-2 and TRBJ1-3; TRBD1 matches 7 bases. CDR1 and CDR2 from the germline V gene are LGHNA and YNFKEQ. Trimming cost V 0 bases and J 0 bases; bases outside gene matches: 2. The CDR3 is made up of 16 amino acids. CDR3 nucleotides: TGTGCCAGCAGCCAAGATCCAGGGGGCTCTGGAAACACCATATATTTT. Encoded protein: CASSQDPGGSGNTIYF.

The rearrangement uses TRBV5-5 and TRBJ2-7, with TRBD2 identical over 12 bases. V lost 0 bases, J lost 5 bases, and 6 bases stayed unmatched. CDR3 size: 16 residues. The V gene's germline CDR1 is SGHKS and CDR2 YYEKEE (reference sequence). The CDR3 DNA reads as TGTGCCAGCAGCTTGGTTAGGCTAGCGGGGGGGCACGAGCAGTACTTC. Translating gives CASSLVRLAGGHEQYF.

This chain uses TRBV5-5 with TRBJ1-5; D is possibly TRBD1 (6 bases). The ends were cut back, 4 bases at V and 0 bases at J, with 11 bases in the middle. The CDR3 has 15 amino acids. Per the germline V gene, CDR1 is SGHKS and CDR2 is YYEKEE (reference sequence). For the CDR3, the DNA is TGTGCCAGCAGCATTGCAGGGGCTAGCAATCAGCCCCAGCATTTT. Encoded protein: CASSIAGASNQPQHF. The full variable domain, with the rest looked up from reference TRBV5-5 and TRBJ1-5, is DAGVTQSPTHLIKTRGQQVTLRCSPISGHKSVSWYQQVLGQGPQFIFQYYEKEERGRGNFPDRFSARQFPNYSSELNVNALLLGDSALYLCASSIAGASNQPQHFGDGTRLSIL.

The chain links TRBV5-1 to TRBJ1-4; the match to TRBD1 covers 7 bases. There are 15 residues in the CDR3. The germline V gene encodes CDR1 SGHRS and CDR2 YFSETQ. After removal of 5 bases from V and 1 base from J, the junction contained 5 bases not matched to a gene. The CDR3 is CASRFSGGTNEKLFF. Here the CDR3 DNA reads TGCGCCAGCAGATTCTCAGGGGGAACTAATGAAAAACTGTTTTTT.

This clone came up a few times. J is TRBJ1-6 and V is TRBV7-2, with a tentative D call TRBD1 (5 bases). The CDR3 length is 14 residues. Looked up from germline, CDR1 is SGHTA and CDR2 is FQGNSA. V gave up 4 bases and J gave up 8 bases, with 12 bases separating them. CDR3 loop: CASSSIQGYSPLHF. CDR3 in DNA: TGTGCCAGCAGCTCCATCCAGGGTTATTCACCCCTCCACTTT.

The chain links TRBV6-5 to TRBJ2-7; possible D gene TRBD1, 6 bases. The germline CDR1 and CDR2 sequences are MNHEY and SVGAGI. The CDR3 sequence is 13 residues long. V lost 7 bases and J lost 2, with 12 bases in between. This CDR3 reads CASKRGGAYEQYF. The DNA for the CDR3 is TGTGCCAGCAAGAGAGGGGGTGCCTACGAGCAGTACTTC.